The clone carrying this TCR beta chain came up many times. Between the trimmed V and J ends, which lost 6 bases and 5 bases, there was a span of 12 bases. The CDR3 has 13 residues. This record comes from a study of T-cell memory formation after mild COVID-19. TCRdb itself ran the 5' RACE reads through MiXCR, one entry per CDR3 protein. The profile shows roughly 130,000 distinct CDR3 sequences, less than 6.5% of them singletons. The rearrangement uses TRBV12-3 or TRBV12-4 and TRBJ2-3, with D unresolved. The receptor was isolated from an adult woman who had mild COVID-19 (a few samples of this study predate the infection). Cell type and time point are not known. The sequencing input was PBMCs or a T cell subset sorted from them (not recorded which). CDR3: CASSRPREDTQYF. The DNA for the CDR3 is TGTGCCAGCAGCCGCCCTCGCGAAGATACGCAGTATTTT.